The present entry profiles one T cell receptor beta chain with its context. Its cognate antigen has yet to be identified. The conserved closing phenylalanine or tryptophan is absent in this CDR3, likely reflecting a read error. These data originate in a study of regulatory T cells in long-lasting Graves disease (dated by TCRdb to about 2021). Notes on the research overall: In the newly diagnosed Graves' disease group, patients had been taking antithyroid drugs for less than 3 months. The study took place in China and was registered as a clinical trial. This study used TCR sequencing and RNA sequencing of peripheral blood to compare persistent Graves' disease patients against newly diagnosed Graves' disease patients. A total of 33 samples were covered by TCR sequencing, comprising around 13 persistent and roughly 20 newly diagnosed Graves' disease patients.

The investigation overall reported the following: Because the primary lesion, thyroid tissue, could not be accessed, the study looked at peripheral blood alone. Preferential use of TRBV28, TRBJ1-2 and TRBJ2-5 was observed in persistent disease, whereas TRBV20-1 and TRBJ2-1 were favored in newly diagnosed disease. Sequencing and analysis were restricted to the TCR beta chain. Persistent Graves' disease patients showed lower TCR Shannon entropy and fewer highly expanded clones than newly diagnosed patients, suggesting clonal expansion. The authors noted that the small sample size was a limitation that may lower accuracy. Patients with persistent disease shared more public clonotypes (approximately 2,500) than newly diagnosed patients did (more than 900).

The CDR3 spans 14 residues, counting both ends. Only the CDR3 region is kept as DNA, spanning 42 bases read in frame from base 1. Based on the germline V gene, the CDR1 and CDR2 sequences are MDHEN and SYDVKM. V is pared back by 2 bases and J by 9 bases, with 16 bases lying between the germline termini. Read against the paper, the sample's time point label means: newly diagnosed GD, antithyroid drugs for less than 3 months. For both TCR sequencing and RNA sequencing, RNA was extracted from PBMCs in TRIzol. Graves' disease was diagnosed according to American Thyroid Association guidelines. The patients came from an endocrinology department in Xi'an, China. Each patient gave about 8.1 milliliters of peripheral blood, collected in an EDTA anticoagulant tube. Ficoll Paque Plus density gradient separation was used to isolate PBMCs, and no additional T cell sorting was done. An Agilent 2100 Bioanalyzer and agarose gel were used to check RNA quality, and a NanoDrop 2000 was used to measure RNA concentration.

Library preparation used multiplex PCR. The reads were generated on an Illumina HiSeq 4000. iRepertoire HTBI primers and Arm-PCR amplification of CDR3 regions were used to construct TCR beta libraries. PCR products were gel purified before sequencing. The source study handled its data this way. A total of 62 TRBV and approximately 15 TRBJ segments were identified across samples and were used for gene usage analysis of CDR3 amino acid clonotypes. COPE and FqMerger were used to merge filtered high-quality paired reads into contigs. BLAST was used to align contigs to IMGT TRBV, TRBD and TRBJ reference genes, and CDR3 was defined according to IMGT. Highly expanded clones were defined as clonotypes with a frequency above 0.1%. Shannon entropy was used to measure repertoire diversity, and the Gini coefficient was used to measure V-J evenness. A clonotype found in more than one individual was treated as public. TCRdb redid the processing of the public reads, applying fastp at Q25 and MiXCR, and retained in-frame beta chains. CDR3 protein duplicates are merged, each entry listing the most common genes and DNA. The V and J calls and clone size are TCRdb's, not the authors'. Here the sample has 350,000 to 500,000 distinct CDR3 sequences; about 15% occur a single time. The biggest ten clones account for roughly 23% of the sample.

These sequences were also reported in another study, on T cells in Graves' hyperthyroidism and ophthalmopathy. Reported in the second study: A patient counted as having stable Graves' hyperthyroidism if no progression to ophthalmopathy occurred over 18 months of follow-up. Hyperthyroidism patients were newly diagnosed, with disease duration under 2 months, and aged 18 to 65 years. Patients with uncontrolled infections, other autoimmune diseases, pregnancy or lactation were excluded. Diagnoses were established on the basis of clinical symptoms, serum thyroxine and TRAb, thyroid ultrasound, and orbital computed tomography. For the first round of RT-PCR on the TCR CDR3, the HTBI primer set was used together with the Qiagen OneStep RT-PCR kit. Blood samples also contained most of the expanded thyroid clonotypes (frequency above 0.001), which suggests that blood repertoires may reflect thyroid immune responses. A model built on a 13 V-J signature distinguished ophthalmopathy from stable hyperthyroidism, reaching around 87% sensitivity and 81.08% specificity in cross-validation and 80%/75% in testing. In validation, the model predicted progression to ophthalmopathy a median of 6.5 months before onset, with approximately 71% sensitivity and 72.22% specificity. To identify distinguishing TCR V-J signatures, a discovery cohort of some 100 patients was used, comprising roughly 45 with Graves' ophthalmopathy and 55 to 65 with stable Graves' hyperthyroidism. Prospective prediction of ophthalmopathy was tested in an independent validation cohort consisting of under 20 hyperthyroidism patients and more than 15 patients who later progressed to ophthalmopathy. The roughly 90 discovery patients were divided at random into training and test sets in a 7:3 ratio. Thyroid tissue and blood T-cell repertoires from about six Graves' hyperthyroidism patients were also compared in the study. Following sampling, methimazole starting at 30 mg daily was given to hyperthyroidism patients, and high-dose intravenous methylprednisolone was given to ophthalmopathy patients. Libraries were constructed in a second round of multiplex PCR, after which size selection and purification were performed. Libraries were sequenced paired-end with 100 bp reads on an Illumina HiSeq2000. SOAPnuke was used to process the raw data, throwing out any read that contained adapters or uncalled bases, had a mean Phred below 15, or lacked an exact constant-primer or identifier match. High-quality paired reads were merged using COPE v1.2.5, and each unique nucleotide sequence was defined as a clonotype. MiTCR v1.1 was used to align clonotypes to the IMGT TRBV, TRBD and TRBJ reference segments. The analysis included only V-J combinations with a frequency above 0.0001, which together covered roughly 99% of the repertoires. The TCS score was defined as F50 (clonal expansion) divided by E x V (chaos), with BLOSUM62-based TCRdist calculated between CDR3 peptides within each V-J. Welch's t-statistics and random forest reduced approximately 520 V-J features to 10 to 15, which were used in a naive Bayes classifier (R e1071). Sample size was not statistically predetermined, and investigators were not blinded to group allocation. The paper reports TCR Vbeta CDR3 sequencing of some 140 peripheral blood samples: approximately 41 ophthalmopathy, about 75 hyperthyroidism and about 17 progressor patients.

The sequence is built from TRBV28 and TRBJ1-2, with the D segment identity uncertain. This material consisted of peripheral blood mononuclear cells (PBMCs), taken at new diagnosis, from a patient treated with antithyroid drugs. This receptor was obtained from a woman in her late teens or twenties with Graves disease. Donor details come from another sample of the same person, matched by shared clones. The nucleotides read TGTGCCAGCAGTTTAATGGCGGAGGGTACTAGCTACACCCTC. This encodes CASSLMAEGTSYTL.